Below, 8 T cell receptor beta chains from the same sample are listed, as sequenced in a study of naive and memory T cell subsets (dated by TCRdb to 2016 to 2017). The intended sense of this specimen's treatment or condition label: skin biopsy from PPD injection site in Mantoux-positive individual. A robust, sensitive protocol for the amplification, sequencing and analysis of TCRs was described in the study, in which 3' ligation of a UMI-containing oligonucleotide to TCR cDNA was used. Libraries came from UMI-ligation and nested PCR. Sequencing instrument: Illumina MiSeq. The ligated cDNA was amplified by four rounds of PCR, in which nested alpha and beta constant region primers were used together with the SP2 primer. TCRdb reprocessed the public reads (quality trimming at Q25 with fastp, clone calling with MiXCR) and kept in-frame beta chains. Every CDR3 protein is listed once, alongside the most common genes and DNA of its rows. This sample holds 35,000 to 40,000 distinct CDR3 sequences; 8% to 13% were observed only once. Jointly, the top ten make up 3.9% of the sample.

The sample consisted of skin, taken from a tuberculin skin test site. The receptors were gathered from an adult in good health.

J is TRBJ2-3 and V is TRBV11-2, with D possibly TRBD2 on 6 matching bases. Germline V CDR1 and CDR2: SGHAT, FQNNGV. V was clipped by 1 base and J by 2 bases, with 13 bases between them. The CDR3 covers 16 residues. DNA for the CDR3: TGTGCCAGCAGCTTAGGGGTAGCGGCCAACACAGATACGCAGTATTTT. The encoded protein is CASSLGVAANTDTQYF.

Ten or more counts support this clonotype. The chain recombines TRBV9 with TRBJ2-3, with a tentative D call TRBD2 (6 bases). This CDR3 has 16 residues. Germline CDR1 is SGDLS and CDR2 is YYNGEE. V lost 4 bases and J 2 bases, leaving 17 bases between the germline ends. The CDR3 DNA follows: TGTGCCAGCAGCTCAAGCGGACTACCCCTCACAGATACGCAGTATTTT. This sequence encodes CASSSSGLPLTDTQYF.

This clonotype has more than one count but fewer than ten. The V call is TRBV2, the J call TRBJ1-4; the match to TRBD1 covers 9 bases. With 6 bases clipped from V and 11 bases from J, the junction kept 7 bases outside the gene matches. In germline, CDR1 is SNHLY, CDR2 FYNNEI. This CDR3 contains 13 residues. CDR3 nucleotides: TGTGCCAGCAGACCGAACAGGGGGCTCAAACTGTTTTTT. It is translated as CASRPNRGLKLFF.

In this sample, this clonotype turned up a few times. The V and J genes are TRBV7-9 and TRBJ2-3; D unclear. V lost 1 base and J lost 1, with 9 bases in between. The germline gives CDR1 SEHNR, CDR2 FQNEAQ (reference sequence). The CDR3 contains 15 residues. The CDR3 DNA sequence: TGTGCCAGCAGCTTAGGTGGCTTGGGCACAGATACGCAGTATTTT. As protein: CASSLGGLGTDTQYF. The full variable domain, its missing parts supplied by reference TRBV7-9 and TRBJ2-3, is DTGVSQNPRHKITKRGQNVTFRCDPISEHNRLYWYRQTLGQGPEFLTYFQNEAQLEKSRLLSDRFSAERPKGSFSTLEIQRTEQGDSAMYLCASSLGGLGTDTQYFGPGTRLTVL.

This clonotype was counted ten times or more. CDR3 sequence (DNA): TGTGCCAGCAGAGGACTAGCGGAGGTTCCCCACGAGCAGTACTTC. The encoded protein is CASRGLAEVPHEQYF. This chain uses TRBV2 with TRBJ2-7, with 10 bases fitting TRBD2. The CDR3 loop spans 15 amino acids. Per the germline V gene, CDR1 is SNHLY and CDR2 is FYNNEI. V gave up 6 bases and J gave up 5 bases; unmatched junction bases: 10.

This clonotype was detected a few times. The J gene is TRBJ1-2, the V gene TRBV9; D is undetermined. V lost 0 bases and J lost 4, with 13 bases in between. From germline, CDR1 is SGDLS and CDR2 YYNGEE. The CDR3 contains 15 residues. CDR3 amino acids: CASSVAARETYGYTF. The CDR3 DNA is TGTGCCAGCAGCGTAGCCGCCCGGGAGACCTATGGCTACACCTTC.

V gene TRBV10-3 combines with J gene TRBJ1-5, with a weak D call TRBD1 (6 bases). The CDR3 totals 15 residues. CDR1 ENHRY and CDR2 SYGVKD come from the germline V gene. V lost 6 bases and J 2 bases, leaving 14 bases between the germline ends. The CDR3 region is CAISQGLEGNQPQHF. In nucleotides, the CDR3 is TGTGCCATCAGCCAGGGGCTGGAAGGCAATCAGCCCCAGCATTTT.

This clonotype was seen at least ten times. V and J are TRBV18 and TRBJ2-5; TRBD2 matches 7 bases. Germline loops: CDR1 KGHSH, CDR2 LQKENI. J lost 5 bases, V lost 4 bases, and 13 bases had no gene match. The CDR3 totals 16 residues. This CDR3 reads CASSHASGGRRETQYF. The DNA of the CDR3 is TGTGCCAGCTCACACGCGTCGGGGGGTCGTCGGGAGACCCAGTACTTC.